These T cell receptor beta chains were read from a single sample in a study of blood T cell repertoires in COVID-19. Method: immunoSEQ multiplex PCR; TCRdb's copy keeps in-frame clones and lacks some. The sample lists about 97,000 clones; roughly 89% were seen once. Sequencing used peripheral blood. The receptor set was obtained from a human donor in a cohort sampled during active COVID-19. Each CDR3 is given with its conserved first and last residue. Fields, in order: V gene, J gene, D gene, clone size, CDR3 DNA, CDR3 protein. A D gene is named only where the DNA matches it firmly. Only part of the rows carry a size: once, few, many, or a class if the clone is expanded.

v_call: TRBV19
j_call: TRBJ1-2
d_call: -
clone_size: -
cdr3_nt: TGTGCCAGTAGTATTTACAGCGGCAGCTATGGCTACACCTTC
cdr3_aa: CASSIYSGSYGYTF

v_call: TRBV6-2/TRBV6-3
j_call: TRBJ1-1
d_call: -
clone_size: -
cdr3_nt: TGTGCCAGCAGTTACGGAGGGTTTGGAACTGAAGCTTTCTTT
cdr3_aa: CASSYGGFGTEAFF

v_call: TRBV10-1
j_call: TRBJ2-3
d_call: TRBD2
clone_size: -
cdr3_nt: TGCGCCAGCAGTGGTGACTCCGGGACTAGCGGGAGGTATAGCACAGATACGCAGTATTTT
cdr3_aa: CASSGDSGTSGRYSTDTQYF

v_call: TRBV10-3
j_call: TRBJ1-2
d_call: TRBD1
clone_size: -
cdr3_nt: TGTGCCATCAGTGATGGGACAGGGGTAAACTATGGCTACACCTTC
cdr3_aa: CAISDGTGVNYGYTF

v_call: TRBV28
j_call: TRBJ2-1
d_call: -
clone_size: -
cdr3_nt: TGTGCCAGCAGACCAACGGTGTACAATGAGCAGTTCTTC
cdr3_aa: CASRPTVYNEQFF

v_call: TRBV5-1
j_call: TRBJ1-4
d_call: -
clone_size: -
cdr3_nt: TGCGCCAGCAGCTTGGCCGCAGCAACTAATGAAAAACTGTTTTTT
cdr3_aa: CASSLAAATNEKLFF

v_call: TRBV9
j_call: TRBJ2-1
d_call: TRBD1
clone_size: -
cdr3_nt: TGTGCCAGCAGCGTTGGGGTAACAGGGGCTAACAATGAGCAGTTCTTC
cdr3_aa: CASSVGVTGANNEQFF

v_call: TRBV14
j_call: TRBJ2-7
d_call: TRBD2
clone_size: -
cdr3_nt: TGTGCCAGCAGCGGCGCCGGGACTAGAACCTACGAGCAGTACTTC
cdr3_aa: CASSGAGTRTYEQYF

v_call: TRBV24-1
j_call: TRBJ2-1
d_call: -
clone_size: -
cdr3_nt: TGTGCCACCAGTGACCCCAGACTCACCTACAATGAGCAGTTCTTC
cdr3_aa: CATSDPRLTYNEQFF

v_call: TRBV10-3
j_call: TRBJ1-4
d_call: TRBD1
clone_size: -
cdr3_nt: TGTGCCATCAGGGGGACAGAACATGAAAAACTGTTTTTT
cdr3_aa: CAIRGTEHEKLFF

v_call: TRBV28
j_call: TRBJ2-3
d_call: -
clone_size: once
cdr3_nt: TGTGCCAGCAGATCTTTGCAGTCCACAGATACGCAGTATTTT
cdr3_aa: CASRSLQSTDTQYF